This T cell receptor (beta chain) was captured by sequencing in a study of cytomegalovirus exposure and HLA in healthy donors. Trimming took 0 bases from V and 2 from J; bases not matched to a gene: 7. The CDR3 loop spans 18 amino acids. Germline CDR1 SGDLS, CDR2 YYNGEE. The PCR ran on 60 Vbeta and 13 Jbeta primers. Libraries were prepared by immunoSEQ multiplex PCR; TCRdb keeps only in-frame clonotypes and omits some of them. Here the sample spans 90,000 or so clones, under 80% being singletons. Overall study findings and caveats: As a later analysis revealed, most CMV-associated TCR beta chains appeared HLA-restricted.

With respect to this clone: Its antigen is not known.

The receptor's source is a man between 60 and 75 years old in good health and CMV-seronegative. J is TRBJ2-3 and V is TRBV9; 12 bases are shared with TRBD1. The sequenced sample consisted of PBMCs. CDR3 in amino acids: CASSVVPGTGGVTDTQYF. CDR3 DNA sequence: TGTGCCAGCAGCGTAGTACCCGGGACAGGGGGCGTCACAGATACGCAGTATTTT.